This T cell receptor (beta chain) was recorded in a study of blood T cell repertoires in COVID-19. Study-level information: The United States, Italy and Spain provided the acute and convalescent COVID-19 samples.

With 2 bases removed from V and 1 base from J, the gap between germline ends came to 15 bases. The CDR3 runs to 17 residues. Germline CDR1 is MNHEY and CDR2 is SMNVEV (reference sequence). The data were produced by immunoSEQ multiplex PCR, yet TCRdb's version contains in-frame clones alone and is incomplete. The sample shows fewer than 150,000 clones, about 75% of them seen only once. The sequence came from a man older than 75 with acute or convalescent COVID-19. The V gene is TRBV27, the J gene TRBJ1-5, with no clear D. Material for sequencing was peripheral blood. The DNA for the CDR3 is TGTGCCAGCAGTTTAAGCGGCAGGAGTCTCAGCAATCAGCCCCAGCATTTT. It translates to CASSLSGRSLSNQPQHF.